This TCR beta chain was documented in a study of T cells in Graves' hyperthyroidism and ophthalmopathy. Germline V gene sequence: CDR1 MNHNS, CDR2 SASEGT. The V end was cut by 7 bases, the J end by 4 bases, with 16 bases between. This CDR3 contains 14 residues. Investigators excluded patients with uncontrolled infection, other autoimmune disease, pregnancy or lactation. Diagnoses were made from clinical symptoms, serum measures (thyroxine and TRAb), thyroid ultrasound and orbital computed tomography. Using RNA transcripts as the source, TCR beta CDR3 regions were amplified. When the TCR CDR3 underwent first-round RT-PCR, the HTBI primer set was used. TCRdb fed the multiplex PCR reads into MiXCR, producing one record per CDR3 protein. The table lists hundreds of thousands of distinct CDR3 sequences, approximately 15% of them singletons, with approximately 13% in the top ten. This clonotype occurred many times.

The V and J genes are TRBV6-1 and TRBJ1-1; a weak D match, TRBD1 (6 bases). Sequences were obtained from blood. The source is a man aged 18 to 29 with Graves' ophthalmopathy. CDR3 coding DNA: TGTGCCAGCACCACAGGGTGGTCGGGCACTGAAGCTTTCTTT. Protein sequence: CASTTGWSGTEAFF.